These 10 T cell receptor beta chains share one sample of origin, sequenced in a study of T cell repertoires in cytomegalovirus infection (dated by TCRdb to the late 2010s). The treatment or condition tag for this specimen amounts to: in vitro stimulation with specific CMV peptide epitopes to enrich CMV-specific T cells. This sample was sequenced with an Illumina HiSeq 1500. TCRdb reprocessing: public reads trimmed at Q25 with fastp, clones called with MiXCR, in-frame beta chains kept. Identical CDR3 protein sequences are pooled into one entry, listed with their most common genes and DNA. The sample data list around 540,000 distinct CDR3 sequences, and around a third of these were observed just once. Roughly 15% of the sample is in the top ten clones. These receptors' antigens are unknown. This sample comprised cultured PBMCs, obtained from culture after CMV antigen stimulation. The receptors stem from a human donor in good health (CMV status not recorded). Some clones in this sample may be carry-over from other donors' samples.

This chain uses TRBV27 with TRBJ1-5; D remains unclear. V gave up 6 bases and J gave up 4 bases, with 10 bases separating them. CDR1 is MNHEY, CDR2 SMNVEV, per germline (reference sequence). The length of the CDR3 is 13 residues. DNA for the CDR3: TGTGCCAGCAGGCCGTTCCCAAATCAGCCCCAGCATTTT. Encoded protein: CASRPFPNQPQHF.

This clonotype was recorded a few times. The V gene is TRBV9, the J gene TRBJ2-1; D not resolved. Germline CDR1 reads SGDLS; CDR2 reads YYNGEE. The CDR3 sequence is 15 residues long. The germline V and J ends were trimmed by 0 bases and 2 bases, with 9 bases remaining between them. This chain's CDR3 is CASSVAAQTYNEQFF. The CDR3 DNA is TGTGCCAGCAGCGTAGCGGCGCAGACCTACAATGAGCAGTTCTTC.

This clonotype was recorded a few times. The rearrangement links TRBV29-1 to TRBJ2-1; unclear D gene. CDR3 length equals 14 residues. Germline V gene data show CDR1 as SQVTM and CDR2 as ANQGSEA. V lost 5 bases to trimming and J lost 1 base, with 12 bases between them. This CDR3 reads CSVFVRGSYNEQFF. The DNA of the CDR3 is TGCAGCGTTTTCGTTAGAGGTTCCTACAATGAGCAGTTCTTC.

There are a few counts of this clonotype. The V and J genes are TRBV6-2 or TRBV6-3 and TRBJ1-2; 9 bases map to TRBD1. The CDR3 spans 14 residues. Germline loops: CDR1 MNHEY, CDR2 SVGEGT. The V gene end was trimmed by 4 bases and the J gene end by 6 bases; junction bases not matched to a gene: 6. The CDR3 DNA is TGTGCCAGCAGTTCATGGGACAGGGTGGATGGCTACACCTTC. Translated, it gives CASSSWDRVDGYTF.

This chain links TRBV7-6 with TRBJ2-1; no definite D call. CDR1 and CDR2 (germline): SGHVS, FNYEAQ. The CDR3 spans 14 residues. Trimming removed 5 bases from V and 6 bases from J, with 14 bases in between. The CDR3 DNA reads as TGTGCCAGCAGCCCCGACAACGCCCCCAATGAGCAGTTCTTC. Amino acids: CASSPDNAPNEQFF.

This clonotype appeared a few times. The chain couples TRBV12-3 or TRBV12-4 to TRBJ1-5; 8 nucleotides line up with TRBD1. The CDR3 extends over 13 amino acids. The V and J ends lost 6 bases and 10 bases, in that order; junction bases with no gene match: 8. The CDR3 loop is CASSKGQGEPQHF. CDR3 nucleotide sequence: TGTGCCAGCAGCAAAGGACAGGGCGAACCCCAGCATTTT.

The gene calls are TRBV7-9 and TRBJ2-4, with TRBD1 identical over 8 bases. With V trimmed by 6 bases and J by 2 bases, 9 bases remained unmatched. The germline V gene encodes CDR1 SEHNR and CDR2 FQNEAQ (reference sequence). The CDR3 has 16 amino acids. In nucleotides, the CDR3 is TGTGCCAGCAGATCCACACAGGGGGTAACCAAAAACATTCAGTACTTC. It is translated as CASRSTQGVTKNIQYF.

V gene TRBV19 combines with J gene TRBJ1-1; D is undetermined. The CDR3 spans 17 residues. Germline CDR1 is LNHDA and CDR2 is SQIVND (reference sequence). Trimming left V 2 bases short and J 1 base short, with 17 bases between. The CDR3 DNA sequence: TGTGCCAGTAGTATATCTGTGGCAGTAAGAAAGAACACTGAAGCTTTCTTT. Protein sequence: CASSISVAVRKNTEAFF.

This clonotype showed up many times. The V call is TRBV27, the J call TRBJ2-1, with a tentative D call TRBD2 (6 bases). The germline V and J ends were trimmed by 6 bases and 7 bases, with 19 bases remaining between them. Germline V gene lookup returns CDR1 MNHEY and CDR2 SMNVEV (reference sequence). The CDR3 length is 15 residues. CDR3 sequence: CASRPGGSRRNEQFF. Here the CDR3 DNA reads TGTGCCAGCAGGCCAGGAGGGAGTCGCCGGAATGAGCAGTTCTTC.

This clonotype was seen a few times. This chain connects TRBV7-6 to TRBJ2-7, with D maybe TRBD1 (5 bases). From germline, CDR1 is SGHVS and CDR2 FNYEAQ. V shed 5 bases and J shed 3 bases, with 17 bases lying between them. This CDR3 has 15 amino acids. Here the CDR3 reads CASSPHPTDIYEQYF. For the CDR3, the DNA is TGTGCCAGCAGCCCCCACCCGACAGATATCTACGAGCAGTACTTC.